These 20 T cell receptor beta chains were sequenced from one sample in a study of blood T cells in healthy people across ages. Together with a sample-barcoded 5' primer, a J-beta primer mix was included in a second PCR lasting about 7 to 12 cycles. One entry per CDR3 protein results from TCRdb running MiXCR on the 5' RACE reads. Of some 1,800,000 distinct CDR3 sequences in the sample, 35% to 50% were seen once. Sequencing input: blood. The receptors originated from a human donor in good health.

This clonotype was picked up many times. One end of the junction varies from germline; a read error may be responsible. The rearrangement joins TRBV5-1 to TRBJ1-2; 9 bases agree with TRBD1. CDR1 is SGHRS and CDR2 is YFSETQ in the germline V gene. This CDR3 is built from 13 residues. The CDR3 DNA follows: TGTGCCAGCAGCTTAGGGACAGGGAATGGCTACACCTTC. It translates to CASSLGTGNGYTF.

This chain's CDR3 is CASSFRRAPYEQYF. The CDR3 DNA reads as TGTGCCAGCAGCTTCCGCCGGGCCCCCTACGAGCAGTACTTC. The chain recombines TRBV7-6 with TRBJ2-7; D gene unclear. Germline V gene data show CDR1 as SGHVS and CDR2 as FNYEAQ. Trimming took 3 bases from V and 2 from J, leaving 11 bases between them. This CDR3 spans 14 amino acids. The full variable domain, rest sourced from reference TRBV7-6 and TRBJ2-7, is GAGVSQSPRYKVTKRGQDVALRCDPISGHVSLYWYRQALGQGPEFLTYFNYEAQQDKSGLPNDRFSAERPEGSISTLTIQRTEQRDSAMYRCASSFRRAPYEQYFGPGTRLTVT.

This clonotype was seen a handful of times. The genes are TRBV2 and TRBJ2-1; D remains unclear. Germline loops: CDR1 SNHLY, CDR2 FYNNEI. The length of the CDR3 is 12 residues. Trimming took 3 bases from V and 4 from J, leaving 4 bases between them. CDR3 bases: TGTGCCAGCAGTGAGGAATACAATGAGCAGTTCTTC. Translated, it gives CASSEEYNEQFF. The full variable domain, its missing parts supplied by reference TRBV2 and TRBJ2-1, is EPEVTQTPSHQVTQMGQEVILRCVPISNHLYFYWYRQILGQKVEFLVSFYNNEISEKSEIFDDQFSVERPDGSNFTLKIRSTKLEDSAMYFCASSEEYNEQFFGPGTRLTVL.

The chain has TRBV5-1 and TRBJ1-2; D not resolved. Germline lookup yields CDR1 SGHRS and CDR2 YFSETQ. This CDR3 spans 14 amino acids. With 0 bases removed from V and 4 bases from J, the gap between germline ends came to 10 bases. The CDR3 DNA follows: TGCGCCAGCAGCTTGGGGTTGACACGCTATGGCTACACCTTC. It is translated as CASSLGLTRYGYTF.

The V gene is TRBV20-1, the J gene TRBJ1-1, with a tentative D call TRBD1 (5 bases). This CDR3 has 13 amino acids. Deletions cut 4 bases from V and 2 bases from J, with 11 bases between. Germline assignment: CDR1 DFQATT and CDR2 SNEGSKA (reference sequence). CDR3 sequence: CSAIGTSNTEAFF. The CDR3, as DNA: TGCAGTGCTATCGGGACGTCCAACACTGAAGCTTTCTTT.

The J gene is TRBJ2-3, the V gene TRBV7-2, with no clear D. Looked up from germline, CDR1 is SGHTA and CDR2 is FQGNSA. The CDR3 covers 14 residues. V dropped 2 bases and J dropped 2 bases, with 8 bases sitting between them. CDR3 loop: CASSLQVSTDTQYF. Here the CDR3 DNA reads TGTGCCAGCAGCTTACAGGTTTCCACAGATACGCAGTATTTT.

The chain is built from TRBV6-2 or TRBV6-3 and TRBJ2-3; D remains ambiguous. CDR3 length: 12 amino acids. With 8 bases removed from V and 2 bases from J, the gap between germline ends came to 8 bases. Germline V gene data show CDR1 as MNHEY and CDR2 as SVGEGT. The chain's CDR3 is CASEKVTDTQYF. The CDR3 DNA is TGTGCCAGCGAGAAGGTCACAGATACGCAGTATTTT.

The chain uses TRBV11-2 and TRBJ2-4; no reliable D call. The assigned J gene may be wrong: the sequence end matches TRBJ2-5 better. CDR3 length: 16 amino acids. Germline CDR1 SGHAT, CDR2 FQNNGV. CDR3 nucleotide sequence: TGTGCCAGCAGCCACGGCGTTGATCGTTTACAAGAGACCCAGTACTTC. This translates into CASSHGVDRLQETQYF.

The chain recombines TRBV5-6 with TRBJ1-1, with D perhaps matching TRBD1 (6 bases). This CDR3 has 16 residues. Trimming stripped 2 bases from V and 6 bases from J, with 20 bases between. Germline CDR1 and CDR2: SGHDT and YYEEEE. CDR3 bases: TGTGCCAGCAGCTTTCCTACGACAGGCTTGGGGCCTGAAGCTTTCTTT. It encodes CASSFPTTGLGPEAFF.

This chain connects TRBV6-5 to TRBJ1-2; maybe TRBD1 (5 bases). There are 13 residues in the CDR3. The germline V gene encodes CDR1 MNHEY and CDR2 SVGAGI. The V end was cut by 4 bases, the J end by 7 bases, with 13 bases between. The CDR3 DNA reads TGTGCCAGCAGTTCCGGGGCAAGTACTGGCTACACCTTC. It codes for CASSSGASTGYTF.

The CDR3 spells CASSYEQTYEQYF. The CDR3 region has the DNA TGTGCCAGCAGTTACGAACAGACCTACGAGCAGTACTTC. V and J are TRBV6-6 and TRBJ2-7; D gene unclear. The V end lost 2 bases, the J end lost 2 bases, and 7 bases lay between the germline ends. The CDR3 covers 13 residues. Germline loops: CDR1 MNHNY, CDR2 SVGAGI (reference sequence).

This chain links TRBV29-1 with TRBJ1-2, with 7 bases fitting TRBD1. Germline V gives CDR1 SQVTM, CDR2 ANQGSEA. V dropped 2 bases and J dropped 1; count of bases not matched to a gene: 10. This CDR3 spans 16 amino acids. The CDR3 nucleotides are TGCAGCGTTGAAATACGTAGGGGGCGAGGTAACTATGGCTACACCTTC. Translating gives CSVEIRRGRGNYGYTF.

This chain links TRBV15 with TRBJ2-5, with 10 bases matching TRBD2. CDR1 is LNHNV and CDR2 is YYDKDF in the germline V gene (reference sequence). The CDR3 contains 16 residues. V was clipped by 1 base and J by 4 bases; unmatched bases: 6. CDR3 bases: TGTGCCACCAGCAGAGTGGGAGGACTAGCGGCAGAGACCCAGTACTTC. Its translation is CATSRVGGLAAETQYF.

This clonotype has a count of ten or more. This sequence joins TRBV5-1 and TRBJ2-4; 7 positions match TRBD1. The CDR3 loop spans 15 amino acids. J lost 7 bases, V lost 4 bases, and 11 bases had no gene match. CDR1 is SGHRS, CDR2 YFSETQ, per germline. As DNA, the CDR3 is TGCGCCAGCAGCCTCTCGGACAGGATCCTGAACATTCAGTACTTC. Protein sequence: CASSLSDRILNIQYF.

This clonotype has a handful of counts. The chain uses TRBV29-1 and TRBJ1-2; D is ambiguous. The CDR3 totals 11 residues. The V gene lost 2 bases and the J gene lost 6 bases, with 7 bases spanning the gap. Germline V gene lookup returns CDR1 SQVTM and CDR2 ANQGSEA. The CDR3 region is CSVEREDGYTF. The CDR3 DNA is TGCAGCGTTGAACGAGAAGATGGCTACACCTTC.

This clonotype was seen a few times. V gene TRBV10-3 combines with J gene TRBJ2-5, with 10 nucleotides matching TRBD2. V dropped 6 bases and J dropped 3; count of bases not matched to a gene: 7. Germline CDR1 reads ENHRY; CDR2 reads SYGVKD. The CDR3 is 15 residues long. The CDR3 nucleotides are TGTGCCATCAGAACTAGCGGGGTAGGGAAAGAGACCCAGTACTTC. Its translation: CAIRTSGVGKETQYF.

This clonotype was seen only a few times. The CDR3 nucleotides read TGTGCCAGCTCACCCACCGGGACAGCGGGGGCTTACGAGCAGTACTTC. Translation: CASSPTGTAGAYEQYF. The chain recombines TRBV18 with TRBJ2-7; possibly TRBD2 for D (8 bases). Trimming pared 3 bases from V and 4 bases from J, leaving 19 bases between. The CDR3 runs 16 residues. Per the germline V gene, CDR1 is KGHSH and CDR2 is LQKENI.

The V gene is TRBV11-2, the J gene TRBJ2-4, with a tentative D call TRBD1 (5 bases). Germline V gene lookup returns CDR1 SGHAT and CDR2 FQNNGV. This CDR3 comprises 15 residues. Trimming shortened V by 4 bases and J by 0 bases, and 10 bases separated the two germline ends. CDR3 DNA sequence: TGTGCCAGCAGCTCCCTGACAGTAGCCAAAAACATTCAGTACTTC. This gives the protein CASSSLTVAKNIQYF.

The chain uses TRBV3-1 and TRBJ1-2; D possibly corresponds to TRBD1 (6 bases). The CDR3 sequence is 13 residues long. Trimming pared 5 bases from V and 7 bases from J, leaving 14 bases between. Germline V gives CDR1 LGHDT, CDR2 YNNKEL (reference sequence). This CDR3 is CASSFLSTGGYTF. The CDR3 nucleotides read TGTGCCAGCAGCTTCCTATCGACAGGTGGCTACACCTTC. Filled out from reference TRBV3-1 and TRBJ1-2, the complete variable domain reads DTAVSQTPKYLVTQMGNDKSIKCEQNLGHDTMYWYKQDSKKFLKIMFSYNNKELIINETVPNRFSPKSPDKAHLNLHINSLELGDSAVYFCASSFLSTGGYTFGSGTRLTVV.

This chain connects TRBV12-3 or TRBV12-4 to TRBJ2-1; TRBD2 aligns across 8 bases. The CDR3 contains 15 residues. V lost 2 bases and J lost 5; bases outside the gene matches: 5. The CDR3 protein is CASSLFGGGNNEQFF. The CDR3 region has the DNA TGTGCCAGCAGTTTATTCGGGGGGGGAAACAATGAGCAGTTCTTC.